This record concerns one TCR beta chain sequence. What it binds is not known. The sample comes from a study of cytomegalovirus exposure and HLA in healthy donors. Findings and caveats of the study: Among immune exposure information, only CMV serostatus was available. What TCR beta sequences reportedly achieved was accurate prediction of HLA-A and HLA-B alleles in most subjects.

Use of 60 Vbeta and 13 Jbeta primers characterized the PCR. Profiled with immunoSEQ multiplex PCR; TCRdb holds only in-frame clones, not every one. The sample yields around 65,000 clones, approximately 78% seen once. Sequencing was performed on PBMCs. This receptor was taken from a girl between 5 and 17 years old in good health and CMV-seropositive.

CDR3 residues: CASSLGGNSRGYTF. The CDR3 DNA is TGTGCCAGCAGTTTAGGCGGGAACTCGAGAGGCTACACCTTC. The J gene is TRBJ1-2, the V gene TRBV28; D unclear. Germline values: CDR1 MDHEN, CDR2 SYDVKM. V lost 2 bases and J 8 bases, leaving 15 bases between the germline ends. This CDR3 is 14 amino acids long.